This T cell receptor beta chain was profiled in a study of vaccination and CD4 T cells after COVID-19. Overall study: Investigators took post-vaccine samples a median 72 days after dose two, within a range of 14 to 241.

In this sample, this clonotype turned up a few times. The antigen is unknown. The treatment was: approximately 11-day PBMC culture with coronavirus spike peptide pools or control peptides (ViraFEST assay). The CDR3 totals 15 residues. With V trimmed by 4 bases and J by 6 bases, 7 bases remained unmatched. Looked up from germline, CDR1 is SEHNR and CDR2 is FQNEAQ (reference sequence). The Oncomine TCR Beta short-read assay sequenced DNA from cultured CD4+ T cells. One entry per CDR3 protein, called by TCRdb with MiXCR from the PCR reads. The data hold roughly 6,300 distinct CDR3 sequences, with less than 35% observed a single time.

The origin of this receptor is a human donor who had recovered from COVID-19. The material sequenced was CD4+ T cells from blood, cultured in vitro, taken after SARS-CoV-2 vaccination. The chain recombines TRBV7-9 with TRBJ2-1; TRBD2 matches 9 bases. The CDR3 loop is CASSSRGTSRNEQFF. The CDR3 DNA is TGTGCCAGCAGCTCCCGAGGGACTAGCCGCAATGAGCAGTTCTTC.